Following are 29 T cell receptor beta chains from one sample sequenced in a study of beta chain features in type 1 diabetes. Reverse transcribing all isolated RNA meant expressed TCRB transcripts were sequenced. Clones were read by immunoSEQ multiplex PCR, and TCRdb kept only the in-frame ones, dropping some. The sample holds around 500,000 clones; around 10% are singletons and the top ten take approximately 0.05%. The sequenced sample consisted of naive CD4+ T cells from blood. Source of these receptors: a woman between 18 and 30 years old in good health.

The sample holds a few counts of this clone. CDR3 sequence: CASSFRVYETQYF. CDR3 nucleotides: TGTGCCAGCAGCTTCAGGGTCTACGAGACCCAGTACTTC. The chain combines TRBV7-8 with TRBJ2-5; TRBD1 might be the D (5 bases). V lost 3 bases to trimming and J lost 5 bases, with 10 bases between them. This CDR3 has 13 amino acids. Germline V gives CDR1 SGHVS, CDR2 FQNEAQ. Full variable domain (missing parts from reference TRBV7-8 and TRBJ2-5): GAGVSQSPRYKVAKRGQDVALRCDPISGHVSLFWYQQALGQGPEFLTYFQNEAQLDKSGLPSDRFFAERPEGSVSTLKIQRTQQEDSAVYLCASSFRVYETQYFGPGTRLLVL.

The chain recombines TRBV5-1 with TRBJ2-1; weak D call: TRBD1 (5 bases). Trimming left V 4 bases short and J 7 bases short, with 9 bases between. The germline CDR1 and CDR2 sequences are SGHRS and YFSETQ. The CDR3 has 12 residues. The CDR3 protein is CASSIDSNEQFF. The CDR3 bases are TGCGCCAGCAGCATCGACAGTAATGAGCAGTTCTTC.

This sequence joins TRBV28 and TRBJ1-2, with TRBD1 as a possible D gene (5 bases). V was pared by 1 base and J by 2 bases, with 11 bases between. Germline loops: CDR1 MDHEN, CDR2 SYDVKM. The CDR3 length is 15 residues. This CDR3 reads CASSLLDRPNYGYTF. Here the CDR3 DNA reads TGTGCCAGCAGTTTATTAGACAGACCAAACTATGGCTACACCTTC.

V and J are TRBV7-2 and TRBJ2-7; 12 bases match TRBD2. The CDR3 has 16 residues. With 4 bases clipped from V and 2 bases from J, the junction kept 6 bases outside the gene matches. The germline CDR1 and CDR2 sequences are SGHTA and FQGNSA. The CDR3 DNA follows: TGTGCCAGCAGCTCGGGACTAGCGGGCCGTCCCTACGAGCAGTACTTC. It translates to CASSSGLAGRPYEQYF.

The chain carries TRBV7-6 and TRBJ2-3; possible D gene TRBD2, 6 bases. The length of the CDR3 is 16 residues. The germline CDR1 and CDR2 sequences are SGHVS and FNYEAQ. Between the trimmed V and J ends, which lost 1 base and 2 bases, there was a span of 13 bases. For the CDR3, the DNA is TGTGCCAGCAGCTTAGGGTCGGGAGTGGTCACAGATACGCAGTATTTT. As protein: CASSLGSGVVTDTQYF. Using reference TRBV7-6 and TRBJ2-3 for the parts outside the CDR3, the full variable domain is GAGVSQSPRYKVTKRGQDVALRCDPISGHVSLYWYRQALGQGPEFLTYFNYEAQQDKSGLPNDRFSAERPEGSISTLTIQRTEQRDSAMYRCASSLGSGVVTDTQYFGPGTRLTVL.

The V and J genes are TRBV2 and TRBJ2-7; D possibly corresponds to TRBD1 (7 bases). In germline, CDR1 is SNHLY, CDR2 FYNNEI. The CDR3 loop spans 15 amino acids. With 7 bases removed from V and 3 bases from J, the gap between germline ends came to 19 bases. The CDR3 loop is CASIVWRDSHYEQYV. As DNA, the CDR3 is TGTGCCAGCATTGTCTGGCGGGACAGCCACTACGAGCAGTACGTC.

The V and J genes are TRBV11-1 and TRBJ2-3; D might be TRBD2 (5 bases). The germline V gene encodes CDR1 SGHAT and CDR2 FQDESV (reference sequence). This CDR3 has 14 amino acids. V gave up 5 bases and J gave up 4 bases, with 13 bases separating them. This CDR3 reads CASSRGALSDTQYF. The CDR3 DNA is TGTGCCAGCAGCCGGGGAGCGCTATCAGATACGCAGTATTTT.

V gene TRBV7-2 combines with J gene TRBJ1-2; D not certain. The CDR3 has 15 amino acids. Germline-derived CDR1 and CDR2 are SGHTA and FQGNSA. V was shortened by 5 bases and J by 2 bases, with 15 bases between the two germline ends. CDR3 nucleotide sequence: TGTGCCAGCAGCGTCCGGCTACTCCTGAACTATGGCTACACCTTC. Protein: CASSVRLLLNYGYTF.

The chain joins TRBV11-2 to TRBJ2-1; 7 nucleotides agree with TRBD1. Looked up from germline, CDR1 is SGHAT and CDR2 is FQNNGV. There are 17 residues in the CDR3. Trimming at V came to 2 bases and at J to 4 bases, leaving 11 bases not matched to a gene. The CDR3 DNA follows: TGTGCCAGCAGCTTAACCCGGACAGGAGGTTCATACAATGAGCAGTTCTTC. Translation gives CASSLTRTGGSYNEQFF.

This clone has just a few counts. DNA for the CDR3: TGTGCCAGCAGTATTGGGACAGGGGGCGATTCACCCCTCCACTTT. Translating gives CASSIGTGGDSPLHF. V gene TRBV25-1 combines with J gene TRBJ1-6; 12 nucleotides line up with TRBD1. The CDR3 has 15 residues. Trimming at V came to 5 bases and at J to 8 bases, leaving 4 bases not matched to a gene. CDR1 and CDR2 (germline): MGHDK, SYGVNS.

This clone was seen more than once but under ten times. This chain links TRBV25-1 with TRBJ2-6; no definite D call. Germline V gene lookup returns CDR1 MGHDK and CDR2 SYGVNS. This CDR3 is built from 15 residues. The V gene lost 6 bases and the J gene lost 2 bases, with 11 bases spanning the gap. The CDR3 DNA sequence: TGTGCCAGCAGCGAACGGTTACCTGGGGCCAACGTCCTGACTTTC. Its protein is CASSERLPGANVLTF.

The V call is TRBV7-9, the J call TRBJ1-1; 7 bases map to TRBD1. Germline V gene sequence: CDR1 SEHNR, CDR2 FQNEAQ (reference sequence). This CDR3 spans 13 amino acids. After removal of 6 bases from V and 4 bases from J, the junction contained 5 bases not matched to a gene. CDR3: CASSPSGGTEAFF. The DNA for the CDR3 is TGTGCCAGCAGTCCCTCAGGGGGCACTGAAGCTTTCTTT.

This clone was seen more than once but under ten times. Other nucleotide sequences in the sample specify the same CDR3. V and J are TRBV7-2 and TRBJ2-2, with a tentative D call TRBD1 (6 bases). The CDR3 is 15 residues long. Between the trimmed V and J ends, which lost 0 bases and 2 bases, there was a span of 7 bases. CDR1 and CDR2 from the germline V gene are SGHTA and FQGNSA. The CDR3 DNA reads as TGTGCCAGCAGCTTAGCGGGGGCAAACACCGGGGAGCTGTTTTTT. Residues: CASSLAGANTGELFF.

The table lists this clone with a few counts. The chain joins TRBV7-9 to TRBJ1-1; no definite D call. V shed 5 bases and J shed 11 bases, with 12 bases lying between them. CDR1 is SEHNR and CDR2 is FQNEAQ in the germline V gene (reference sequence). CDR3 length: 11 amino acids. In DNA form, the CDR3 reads TGTGCCAGCAGCCTTAGCCCAATGGCTTTCTTT. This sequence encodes CASSLSPMAFF.

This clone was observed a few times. The CDR3 here is CAWRRGSGNTIYF. The CDR3 coding sequence is TGTGCCTGGAGGAGGGGCTCTGGAAACACCATATATTTT. The chain links TRBV30 to TRBJ1-3, with TRBD1 as a possible D gene (5 bases). The CDR3 has 13 amino acids. Germline CDR1 is GTSNPN and CDR2 is SVGIG (reference sequence). The germline V and J ends were trimmed by 3 bases and 0 bases, with 6 bases remaining between them.

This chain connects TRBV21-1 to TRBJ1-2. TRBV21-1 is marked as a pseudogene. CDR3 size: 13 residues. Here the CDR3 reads CASLSGHLDGYTF. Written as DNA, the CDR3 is TGTGCCAGCCTAAGCGGACACCTTGATGGCTACACCTTC.

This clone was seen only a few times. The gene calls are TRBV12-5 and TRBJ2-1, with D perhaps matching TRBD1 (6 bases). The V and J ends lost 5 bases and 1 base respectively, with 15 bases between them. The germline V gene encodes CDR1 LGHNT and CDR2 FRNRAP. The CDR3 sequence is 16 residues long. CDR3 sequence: CASGIILQGSYNEQFF. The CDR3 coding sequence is TGTGCTAGTGGTATAATACTACAGGGATCCTACAATGAGCAGTTCTTC.

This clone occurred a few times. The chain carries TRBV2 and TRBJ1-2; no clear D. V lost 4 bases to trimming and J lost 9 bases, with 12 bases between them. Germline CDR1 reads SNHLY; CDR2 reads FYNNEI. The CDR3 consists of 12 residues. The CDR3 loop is CASSVGTSRYTF. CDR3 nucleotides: TGTGCCAGCAGTGTTGGTACTTCACGCTACACCTTC. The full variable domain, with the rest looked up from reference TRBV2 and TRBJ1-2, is EPEVTQTPSHQVTQMGQEVILRCVPISNHLYFYWYRQILGQKVEFLVSFYNNEISEKSEIFDDQFSVERPDGSNFTLKIRSTKLEDSAMYFCASSVGTSRYTFGSGTRLTVV.

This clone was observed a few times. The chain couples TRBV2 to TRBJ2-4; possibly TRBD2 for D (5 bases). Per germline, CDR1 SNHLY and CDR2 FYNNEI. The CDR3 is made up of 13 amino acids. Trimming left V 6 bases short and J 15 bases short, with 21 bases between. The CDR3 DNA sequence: TGTGCCAGCAGGAGGGAAGGCGGTGCTCCTCCGTACTTC. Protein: CASRREGGAPPYF. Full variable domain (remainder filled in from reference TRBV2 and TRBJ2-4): EPEVTQTPSHQVTQMGQEVILRCVPISNHLYFYWYRQILGQKVEFLVSFYNNEISEKSEIFDDQFSVERPDGSNFTLKIRSTKLEDSAMYFCASRREGGAPPYFGAGTRLSVL.

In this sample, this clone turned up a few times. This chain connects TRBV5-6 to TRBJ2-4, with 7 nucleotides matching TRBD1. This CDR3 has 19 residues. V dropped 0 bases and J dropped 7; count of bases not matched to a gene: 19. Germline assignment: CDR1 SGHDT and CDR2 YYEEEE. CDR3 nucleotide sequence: TGTGCCAGCAGCTTGGCCAAAGGGACAGCCCGCAGGGTTACGAACATTCAGTACTTC. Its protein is CASSLAKGTARRVTNIQYF. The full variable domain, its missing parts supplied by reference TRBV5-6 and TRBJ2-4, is DAGVTQSPTHLIKTRGQQVTLRCSPKSGHDTVSWYQQALGQGPQFIFQYYEEEERQRGNFPDRFSGHQFPNYSSELNVNALLLGDSALYLCASSLAKGTARRVTNIQYFGAGTRLSVL.

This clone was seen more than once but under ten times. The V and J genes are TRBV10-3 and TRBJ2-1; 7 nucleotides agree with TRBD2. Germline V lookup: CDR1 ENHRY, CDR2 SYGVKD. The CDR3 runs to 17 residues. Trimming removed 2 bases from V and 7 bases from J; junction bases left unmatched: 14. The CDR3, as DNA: TGTGCCATCAGTGAGCCACCCGGGAGGCGGGATGGTAATGAGCAGTTCTTC. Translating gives CAISEPPGRRDGNEQFF.

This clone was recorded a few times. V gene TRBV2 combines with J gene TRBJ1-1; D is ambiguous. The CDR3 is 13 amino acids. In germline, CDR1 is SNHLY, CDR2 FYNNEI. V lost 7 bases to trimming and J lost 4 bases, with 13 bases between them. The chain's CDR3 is CASTGGAGTEAFF. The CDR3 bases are TGTGCCAGCACGGGAGGAGCGGGCACTGAAGCTTTCTTT.

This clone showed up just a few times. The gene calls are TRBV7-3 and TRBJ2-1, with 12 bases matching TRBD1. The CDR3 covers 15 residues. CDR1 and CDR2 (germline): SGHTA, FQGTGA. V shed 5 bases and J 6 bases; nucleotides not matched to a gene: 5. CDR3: CASSLGTGGFNEQFF. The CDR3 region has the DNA TGTGCCAGCAGCCTCGGGACAGGGGGCTTCAATGAGCAGTTCTTC.

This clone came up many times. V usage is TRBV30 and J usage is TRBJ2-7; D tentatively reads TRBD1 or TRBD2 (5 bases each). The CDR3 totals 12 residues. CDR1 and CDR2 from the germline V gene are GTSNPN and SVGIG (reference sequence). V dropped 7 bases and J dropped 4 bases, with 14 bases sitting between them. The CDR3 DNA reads TGTGCCTTCTCCCGGGACCAATACGAGCAGTACTTC. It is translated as CAFSRDQYEQYF.

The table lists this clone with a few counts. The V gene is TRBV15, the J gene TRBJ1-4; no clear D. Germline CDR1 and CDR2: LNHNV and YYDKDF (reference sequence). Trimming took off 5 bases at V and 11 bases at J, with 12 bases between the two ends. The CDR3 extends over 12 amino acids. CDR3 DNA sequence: TGTGCCACCAGCCCAGGCCGTAGTAAACTGTTTTTT. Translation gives CATSPGRSKLFF.

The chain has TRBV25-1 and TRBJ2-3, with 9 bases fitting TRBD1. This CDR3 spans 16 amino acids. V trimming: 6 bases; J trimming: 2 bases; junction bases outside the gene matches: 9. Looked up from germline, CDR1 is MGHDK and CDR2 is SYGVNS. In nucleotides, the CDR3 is TGTGCCAGCAGGGACAGGGGCCGAAGCCCCACAGATACGCAGTATTTT. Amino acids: CASRDRGRSPTDTQYF.

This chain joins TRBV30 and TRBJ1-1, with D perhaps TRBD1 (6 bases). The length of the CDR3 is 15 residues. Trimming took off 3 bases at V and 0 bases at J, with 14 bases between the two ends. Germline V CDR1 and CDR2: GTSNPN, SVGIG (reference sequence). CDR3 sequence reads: CAWRPGGLMNTEAFF. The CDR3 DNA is TGTGCCTGGAGACCCGGGGGGCTTATGAACACTGAAGCTTTCTTT.

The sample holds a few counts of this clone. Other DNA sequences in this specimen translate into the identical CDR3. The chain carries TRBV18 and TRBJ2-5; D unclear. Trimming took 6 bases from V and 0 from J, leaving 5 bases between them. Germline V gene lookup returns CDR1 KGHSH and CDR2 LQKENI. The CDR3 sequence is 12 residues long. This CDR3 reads CASSLYQETQYF. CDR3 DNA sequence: TGTGCCAGCTCCCTGTACCAAGAGACCCAGTACTTC. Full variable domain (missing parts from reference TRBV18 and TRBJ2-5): NAGVMQNPRHLVRRRGQEARLRCSPMKGHSHVYWYRQLPEEGLKFMVYLQKENIIDESGMPKERFSAEFPKEGPSILRIQQVVRGDSAAYFCASSLYQETQYFGPGTRLLVL.

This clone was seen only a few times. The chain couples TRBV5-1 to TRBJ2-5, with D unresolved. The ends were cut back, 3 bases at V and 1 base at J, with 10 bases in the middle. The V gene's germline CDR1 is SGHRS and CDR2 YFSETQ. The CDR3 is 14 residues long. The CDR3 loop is CASSSAKPQETQYF. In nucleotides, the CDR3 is TGCGCCAGCAGCTCCGCCAAACCCCAAGAGACCCAGTACTTC.